These T cell receptor beta chains were read from a single sample in a study of T cell responses to AZD1222 COVID-19 vaccine. Sequencing used immunoSEQ multiplex PCR; TCRdb keeps in-frame clones, though not all of them. The sample records about 140,000 clones, over 75% being singletons. The sample here was peripheral blood, taken 28 days after the second dose of the MenACWY control vaccine. These receptors all come from an adult who received the MenACWY meningococcal vaccine as a control. Both conserved end residues are part of each CDR3.

len: 17
v_gene: TRBV21-1
j_gene: TRBJ1-2
CDR3aa: CASSKVDGMQGVYGYTF

len: 11
v_gene: TRBV29-1
j_gene: TRBJ1-2
CDR3aa: CSVTGPYGYTF

len: 16
v_gene: TRBV19
j_gene: TRBJ1-2
CDR3aa: CASSIDFPPGGTGYTF

len: 15
v_gene: TRBV2
j_gene: TRBJ1-5
CDR3aa: CASSDTGGAGQPQHF

len: 16
v_gene: TRBV30
j_gene: TRBJ1-5
CDR3aa: CAWIPPRGLSNQPQHF

len: 13
v_gene: TRBV7-2
j_gene: TRBJ2-1
CDR3aa: CASSLAPEGEQFF

len: 12
v_gene: TRBV11-3
j_gene: TRBJ2-5
CDR3aa: CASSRGGETQYF

len: 12
v_gene: TRBV2
j_gene: TRBJ1-2
CDR3aa: CASIRTGYGYTF

len: 15
v_gene: TRBV4-1
j_gene: TRBJ2-2
CDR3aa: CASSQQGADTGELFF

len: 16
v_gene: TRBV7-3
j_gene: TRBJ2-1
CDR3aa: CASSPYQRGANNEQFF

len: 14
v_gene: TRBV24-1
j_gene: TRBJ2-1
CDR3aa: CATSGGEAHNEQFF

len: 14
v_gene: TRBV28
j_gene: TRBJ1-5
CDR3aa: CASSLWGSNQPQHF

len: 15
v_gene: TRBV10-3
j_gene: TRBJ2-1
CDR3aa: CAITEDLSSYNEQFF

len: 16
v_gene: TRBV5-6
j_gene: TRBJ2-4
CDR3aa: CASSLGLAVAKNIQYF